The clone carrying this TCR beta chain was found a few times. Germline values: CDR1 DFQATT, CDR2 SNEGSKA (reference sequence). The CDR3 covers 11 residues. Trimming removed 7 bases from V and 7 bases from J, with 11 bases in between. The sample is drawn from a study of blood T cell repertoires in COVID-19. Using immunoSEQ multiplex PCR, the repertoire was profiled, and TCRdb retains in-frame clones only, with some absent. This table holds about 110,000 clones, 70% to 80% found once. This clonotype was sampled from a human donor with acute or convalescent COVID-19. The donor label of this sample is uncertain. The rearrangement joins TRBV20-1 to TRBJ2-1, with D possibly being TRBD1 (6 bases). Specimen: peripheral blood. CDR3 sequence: CSVQGINEQFF. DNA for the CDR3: TGCAGTGTACAGGGAATTAATGAGCAGTTCTTC.